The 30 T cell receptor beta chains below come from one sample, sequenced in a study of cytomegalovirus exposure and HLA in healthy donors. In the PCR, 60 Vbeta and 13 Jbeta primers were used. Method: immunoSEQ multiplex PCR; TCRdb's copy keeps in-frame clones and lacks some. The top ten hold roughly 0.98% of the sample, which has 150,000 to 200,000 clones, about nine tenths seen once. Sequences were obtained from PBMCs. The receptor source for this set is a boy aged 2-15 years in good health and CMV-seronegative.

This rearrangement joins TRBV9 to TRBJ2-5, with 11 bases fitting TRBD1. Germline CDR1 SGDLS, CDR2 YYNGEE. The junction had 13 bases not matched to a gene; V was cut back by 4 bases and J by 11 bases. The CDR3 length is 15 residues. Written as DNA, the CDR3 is TGTGCCAGCAGCATCGGGACAGGGGGATCGTTAGAGCAGTACTTC. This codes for CASSIGTGGSLEQYF.

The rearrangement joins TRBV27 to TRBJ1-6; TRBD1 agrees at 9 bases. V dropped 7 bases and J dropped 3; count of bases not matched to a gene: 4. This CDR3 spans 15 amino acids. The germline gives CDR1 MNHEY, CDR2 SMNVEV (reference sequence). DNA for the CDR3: TGTGCCAGCACTCGGACAGGGGTCTATAATTCACCCCTCCACTTT. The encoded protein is CASTRTGVYNSPLHF.

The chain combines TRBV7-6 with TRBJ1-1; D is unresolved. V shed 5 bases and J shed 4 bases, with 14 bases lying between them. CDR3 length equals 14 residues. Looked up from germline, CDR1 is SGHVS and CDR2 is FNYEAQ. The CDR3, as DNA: TGTGCCAGCAGCCTCCCTTCCGGGAGCACTGAAGCTTTCTTT. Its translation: CASSLPSGSTEAFF. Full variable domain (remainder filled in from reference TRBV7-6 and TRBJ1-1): GAGVSQSPRYKVTKRGQDVALRCDPISGHVSLYWYRQALGQGPEFLTYFNYEAQQDKSGLPNDRFSAERPEGSISTLTIQRTEQRDSAMYRCASSLPSGSTEAFFGQGTRLTVV.

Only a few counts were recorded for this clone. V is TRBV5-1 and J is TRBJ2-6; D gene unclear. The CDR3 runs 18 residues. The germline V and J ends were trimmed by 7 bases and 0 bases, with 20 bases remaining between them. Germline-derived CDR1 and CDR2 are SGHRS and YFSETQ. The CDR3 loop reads CASYSNLPGPSGANVLTF. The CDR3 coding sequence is TGCGCCAGCTATAGTAACTTGCCGGGTCCCTCTGGGGCCAACGTCCTGACTTTC.

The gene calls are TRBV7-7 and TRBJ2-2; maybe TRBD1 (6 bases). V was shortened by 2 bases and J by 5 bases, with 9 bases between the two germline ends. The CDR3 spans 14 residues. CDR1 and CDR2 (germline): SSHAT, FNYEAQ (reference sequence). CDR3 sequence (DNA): TGTGCCAGCAGCTTAAGAGGGGGTACCGGGGAGCTGTTTTTT. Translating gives CASSLRGGTGELFF.

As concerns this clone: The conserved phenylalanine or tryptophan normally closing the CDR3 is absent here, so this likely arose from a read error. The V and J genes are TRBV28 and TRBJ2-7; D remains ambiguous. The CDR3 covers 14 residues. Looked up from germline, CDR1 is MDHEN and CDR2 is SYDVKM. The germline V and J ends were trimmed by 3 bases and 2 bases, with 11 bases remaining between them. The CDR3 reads CASSLEGTTYEQYL. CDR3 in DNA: TGTGCCAGCAGTTTGGAAGGAACTACCTACGAGCAGTACCTC.

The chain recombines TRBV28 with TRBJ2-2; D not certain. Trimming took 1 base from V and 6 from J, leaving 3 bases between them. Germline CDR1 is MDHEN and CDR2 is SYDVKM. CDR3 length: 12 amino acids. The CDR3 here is CASSLSPGELFF. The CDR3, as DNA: TGTGCCAGCAGTTTATCTCCCGGGGAGCTGTTTTTT.

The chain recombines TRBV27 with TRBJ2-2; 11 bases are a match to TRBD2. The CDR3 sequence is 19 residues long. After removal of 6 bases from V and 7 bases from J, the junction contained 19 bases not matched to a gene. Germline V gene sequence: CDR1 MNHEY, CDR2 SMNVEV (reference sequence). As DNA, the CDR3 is TGTGCCAGCAGAATTAACCGCGGGACTAGCGGACGTAACGTCGGGGAGCTGTTTTTT. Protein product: CASRINRGTSGRNVGELFF.

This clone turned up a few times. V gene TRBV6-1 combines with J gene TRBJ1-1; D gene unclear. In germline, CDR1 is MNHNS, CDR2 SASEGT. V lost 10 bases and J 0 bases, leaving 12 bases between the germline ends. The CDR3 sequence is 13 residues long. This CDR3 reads CAIRRRLNTEAFF. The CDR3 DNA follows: TGTGCCATCAGACGGAGACTGAACACTGAAGCTTTCTTT.

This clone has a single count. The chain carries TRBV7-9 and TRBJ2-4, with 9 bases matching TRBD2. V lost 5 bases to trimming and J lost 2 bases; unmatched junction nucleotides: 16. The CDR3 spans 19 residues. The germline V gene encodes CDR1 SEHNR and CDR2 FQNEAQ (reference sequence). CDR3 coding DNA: TGTGCCAGCAGCCCCCTGGGACCTAGCGGGATCTATACCAAAAACATTCAGTACTTC. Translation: CASSPLGPSGIYTKNIQYF.

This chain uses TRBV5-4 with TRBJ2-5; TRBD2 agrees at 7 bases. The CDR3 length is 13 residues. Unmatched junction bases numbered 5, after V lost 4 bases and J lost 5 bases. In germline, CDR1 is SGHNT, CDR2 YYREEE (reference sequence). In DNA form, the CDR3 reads TGTGCCAGCAGCCGGACTAGAGGGGAGACCCAGTACTTC. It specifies CASSRTRGETQYF.

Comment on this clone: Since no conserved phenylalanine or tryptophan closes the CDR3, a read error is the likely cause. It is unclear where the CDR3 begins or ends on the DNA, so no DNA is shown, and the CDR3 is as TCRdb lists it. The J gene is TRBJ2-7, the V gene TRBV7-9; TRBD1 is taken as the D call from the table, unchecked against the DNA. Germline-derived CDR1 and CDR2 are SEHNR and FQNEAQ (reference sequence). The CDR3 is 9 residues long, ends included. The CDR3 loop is CSSIQGLTL.

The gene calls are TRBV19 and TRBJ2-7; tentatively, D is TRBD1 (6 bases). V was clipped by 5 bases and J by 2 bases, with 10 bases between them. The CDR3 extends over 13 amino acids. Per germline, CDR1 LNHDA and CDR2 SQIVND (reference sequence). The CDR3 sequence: CASSVGQTYEQYF. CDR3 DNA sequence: TGTGCCAGTAGTGTGGGACAAACCTACGAGCAGTACTTC. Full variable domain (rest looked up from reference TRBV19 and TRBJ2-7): DGGITQSPKYLFRKEGQNVTLSCEQNLNHDAMYWYRQDPGQGLRLIYYSQIVNDFQKGDIAEGYSVSREKKESFPLTVTSAQKNPTAFYLCASSVGQTYEQYFGPGTRLTVT.

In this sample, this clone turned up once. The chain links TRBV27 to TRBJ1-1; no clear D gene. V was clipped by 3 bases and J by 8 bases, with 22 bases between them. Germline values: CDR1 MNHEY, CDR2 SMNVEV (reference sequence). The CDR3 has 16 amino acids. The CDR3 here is CASSFALGSAQAEAFF. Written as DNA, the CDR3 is TGTGCCAGCAGTTTTGCTCTGGGGAGCGCCCAAGCCGAAGCTTTCTTT.

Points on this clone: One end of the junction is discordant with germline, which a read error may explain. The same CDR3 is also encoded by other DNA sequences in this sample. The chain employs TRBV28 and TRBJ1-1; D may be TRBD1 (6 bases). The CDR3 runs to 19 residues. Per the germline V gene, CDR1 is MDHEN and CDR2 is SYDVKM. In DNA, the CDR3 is TGCGCCAGCAGTCCCAGGACAGCCCTCGCAGCAGACCAGAACACTGAAGCTTTCTTT. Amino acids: CASSPRTALAADQNTEAFF.

The CDR3 DNA reads as TGTGCCAGCACCTCCACTAGCGGGGGAGGCACAGATACGCAGTATTTT. It yields the protein CASTSTSGGGTDTQYF. The chain combines TRBV5-4 with TRBJ2-3; 11 bases align to TRBD2. This CDR3 region has 16 residues. The J segment lost 1 base and the V segment lost 6 bases, leaving 7 bases of the junction unmatched. Germline assignment: CDR1 SGHNT and CDR2 YYREEE (reference sequence).

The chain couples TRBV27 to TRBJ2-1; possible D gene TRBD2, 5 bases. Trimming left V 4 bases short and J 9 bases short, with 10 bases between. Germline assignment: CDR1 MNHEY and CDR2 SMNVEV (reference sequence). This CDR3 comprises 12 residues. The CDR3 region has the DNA TGTGCCAGCAGTTCAGAGGGCGTTGAGCAGTTCTTC. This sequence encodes CASSSEGVEQFF.

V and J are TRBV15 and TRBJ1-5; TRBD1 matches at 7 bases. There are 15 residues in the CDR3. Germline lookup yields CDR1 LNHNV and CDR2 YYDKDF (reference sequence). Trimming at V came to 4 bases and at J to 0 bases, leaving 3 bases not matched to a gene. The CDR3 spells CATSNRGLSNQPQHF. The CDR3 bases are TGTGCCACCAGCAACAGGGGACTTAGCAATCAGCCCCAGCATTTT.

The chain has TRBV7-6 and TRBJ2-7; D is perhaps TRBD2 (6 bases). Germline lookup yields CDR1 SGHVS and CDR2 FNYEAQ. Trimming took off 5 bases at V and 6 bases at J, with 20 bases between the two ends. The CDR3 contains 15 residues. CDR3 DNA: TGTGCCAGCAGCAGAACAACCGGGAGCTTCGGCGAGCAGTACTTC. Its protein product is CASSRTTGSFGEQYF.

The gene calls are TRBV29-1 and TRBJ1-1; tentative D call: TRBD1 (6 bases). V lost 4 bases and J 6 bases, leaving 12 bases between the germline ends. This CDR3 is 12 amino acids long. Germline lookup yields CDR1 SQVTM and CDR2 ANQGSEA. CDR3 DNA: TGCAGCGTTGTGACAGGCCGGCCTGAAGCTTTCTTT. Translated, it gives CSVVTGRPEAFF.

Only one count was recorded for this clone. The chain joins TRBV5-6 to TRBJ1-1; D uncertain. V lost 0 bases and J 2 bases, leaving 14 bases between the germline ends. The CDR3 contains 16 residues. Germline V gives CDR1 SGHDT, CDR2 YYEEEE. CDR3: CASSLASWALNTEAFF. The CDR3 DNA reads TGTGCCAGCAGCTTGGCGTCATGGGCCTTAAACACTGAAGCTTTCTTT.

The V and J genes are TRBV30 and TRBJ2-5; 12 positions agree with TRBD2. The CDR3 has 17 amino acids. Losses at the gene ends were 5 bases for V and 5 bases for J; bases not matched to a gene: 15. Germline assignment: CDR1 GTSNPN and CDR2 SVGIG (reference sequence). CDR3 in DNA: TGTGCCTGGGGTGGACGACGGACTAGCGGGAATATTGAGACCCAGTACTTC. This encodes CAWGGRRTSGNIETQYF.

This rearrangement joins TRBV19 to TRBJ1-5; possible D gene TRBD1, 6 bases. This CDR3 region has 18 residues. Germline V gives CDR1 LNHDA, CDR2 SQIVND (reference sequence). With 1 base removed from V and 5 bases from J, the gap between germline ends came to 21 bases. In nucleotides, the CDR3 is TGTGCCAGTAGTATAGCGCAACTGCAGGGGTTTGGGGATCAGCCCCAGCATTTT. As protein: CASSIAQLQGFGDQPQHF.

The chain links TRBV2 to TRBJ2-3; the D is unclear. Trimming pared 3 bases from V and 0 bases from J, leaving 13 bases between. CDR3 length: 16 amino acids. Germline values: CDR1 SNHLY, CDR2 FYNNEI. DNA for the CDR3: TGTGCCAGCAGTGAGACTTTAGCCCTTAGCACAGATACGCAGTATTTT. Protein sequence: CASSETLALSTDTQYF.

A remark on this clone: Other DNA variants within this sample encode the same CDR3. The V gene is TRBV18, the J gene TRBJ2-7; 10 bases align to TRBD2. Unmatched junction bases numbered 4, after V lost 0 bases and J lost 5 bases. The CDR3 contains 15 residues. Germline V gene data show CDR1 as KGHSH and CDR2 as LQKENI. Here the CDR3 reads CASSPPGLASHEQYF. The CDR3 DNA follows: TGTGCCAGCTCACCACCGGGACTAGCGTCCCACGAGCAGTACTTC.

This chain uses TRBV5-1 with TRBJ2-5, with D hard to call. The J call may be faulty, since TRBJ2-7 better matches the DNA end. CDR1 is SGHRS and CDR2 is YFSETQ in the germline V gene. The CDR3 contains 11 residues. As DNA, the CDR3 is TGCGCCAGCAGAAGTGGTTACGAGCAGTACTTC. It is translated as CASRSGYEQYF.

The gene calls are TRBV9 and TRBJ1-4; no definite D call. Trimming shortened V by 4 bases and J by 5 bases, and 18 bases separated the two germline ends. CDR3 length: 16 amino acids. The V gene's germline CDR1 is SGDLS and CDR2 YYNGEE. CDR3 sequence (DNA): TGTGCCAGCAGCCCTAGAGATTCTCGAATGAATGAAAAACTGTTTTTT. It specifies CASSPRDSRMNEKLFF.

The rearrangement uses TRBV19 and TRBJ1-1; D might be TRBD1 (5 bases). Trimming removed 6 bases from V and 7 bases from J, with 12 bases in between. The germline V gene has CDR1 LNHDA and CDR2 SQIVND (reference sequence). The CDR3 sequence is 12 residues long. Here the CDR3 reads CASRGGEYEAFF. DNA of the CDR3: TGTGCCAGTAGGGGGGGAGAATATGAAGCTTTCTTT.

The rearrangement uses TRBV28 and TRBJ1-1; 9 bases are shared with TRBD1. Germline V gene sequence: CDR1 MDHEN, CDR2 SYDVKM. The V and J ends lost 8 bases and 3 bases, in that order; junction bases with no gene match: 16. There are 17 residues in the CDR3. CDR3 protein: CASGLLTGGASDTEAFF. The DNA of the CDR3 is TGTGCCAGCGGCCTACTTACAGGGGGCGCATCGGACACTGAAGCTTTCTTT. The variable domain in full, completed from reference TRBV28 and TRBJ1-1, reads DVKVTQSSRYLVKRTGEKVFLECVQDMDHENMFWYRQDPGLGLRLIYFSYDVKMKEKGDIPEGYSVSREKKERFSLILESASTNQTSMYLCASGLLTGGASDTEAFFGQGTRLTVV.

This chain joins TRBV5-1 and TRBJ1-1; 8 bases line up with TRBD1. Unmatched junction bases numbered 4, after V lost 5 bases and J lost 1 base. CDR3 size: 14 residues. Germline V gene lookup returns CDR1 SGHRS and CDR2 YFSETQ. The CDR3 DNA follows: TGCGCCAGCAGGGCCGGGACAGGGAACACTGAAGCTTTCTTT. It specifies CASRAGTGNTEAFF.